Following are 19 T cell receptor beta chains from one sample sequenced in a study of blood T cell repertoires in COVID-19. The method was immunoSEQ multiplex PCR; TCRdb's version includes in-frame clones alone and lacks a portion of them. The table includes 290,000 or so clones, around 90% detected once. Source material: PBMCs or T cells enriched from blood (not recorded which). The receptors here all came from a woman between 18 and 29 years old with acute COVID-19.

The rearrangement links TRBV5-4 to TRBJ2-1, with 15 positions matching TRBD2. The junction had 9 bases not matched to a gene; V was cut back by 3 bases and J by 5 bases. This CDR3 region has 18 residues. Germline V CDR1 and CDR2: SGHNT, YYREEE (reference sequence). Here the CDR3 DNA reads TGTGCCAGCAGCTCGCTTTGGACTAGCGGGAGGGTAAACAATGAGCAGTTCTTC. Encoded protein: CASSSLWTSGRVNNEQFF.

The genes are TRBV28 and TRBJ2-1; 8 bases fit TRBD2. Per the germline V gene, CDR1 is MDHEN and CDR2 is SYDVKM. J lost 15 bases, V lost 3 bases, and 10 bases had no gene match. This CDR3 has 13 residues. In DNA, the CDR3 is TGTGCCAGCAGTTTGGGGGGACGCGGGAGGCCGTTCTTC. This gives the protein CASSLGGRGRPFF. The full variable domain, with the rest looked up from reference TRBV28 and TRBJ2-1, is DVKVTQSSRYLVKRTGEKVFLECVQDMDHENMFWYRQDPGLGLRLIYFSYDVKMKEKGDIPEGYSVSREKKERFSLILESASTNQTSMYLCASSLGGRGRPFFGPGTRLTVL.

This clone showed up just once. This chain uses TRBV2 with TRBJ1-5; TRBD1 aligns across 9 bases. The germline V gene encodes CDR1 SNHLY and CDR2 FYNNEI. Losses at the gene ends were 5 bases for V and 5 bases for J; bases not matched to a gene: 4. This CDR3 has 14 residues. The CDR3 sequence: CASSPGTGYQPQHF. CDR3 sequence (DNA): TGTGCCAGCAGTCCCGGGACAGGGTATCAGCCCCAGCATTTT.

The CDR3 is CATRDSQETQYF. The CDR3 DNA is TGTGCCACCCGGGACAGTCAAGAGACCCAGTACTTC. The chain links TRBV28 to TRBJ2-5; 7 nucleotides agree with TRBD1. The J segment lost 2 bases and the V segment lost 10 bases, leaving 4 bases of the junction unmatched. Per the germline V gene, CDR1 is MDHEN and CDR2 is SYDVKM. This CDR3 spans 12 amino acids.

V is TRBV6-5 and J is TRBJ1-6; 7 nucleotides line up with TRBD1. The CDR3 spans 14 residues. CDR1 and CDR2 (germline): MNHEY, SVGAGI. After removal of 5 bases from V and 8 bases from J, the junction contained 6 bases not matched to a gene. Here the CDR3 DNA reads TGTGCCAGCAGTAGACAGGGAATTGATTCACCCCTCCACTTT. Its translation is CASSRQGIDSPLHF.

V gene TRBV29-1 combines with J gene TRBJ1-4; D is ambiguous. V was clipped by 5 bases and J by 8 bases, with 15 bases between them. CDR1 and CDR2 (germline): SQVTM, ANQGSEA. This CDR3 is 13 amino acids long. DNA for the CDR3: TGCAGCGTTTGGAGGGCCGCTGGGGAAAAACTGTTTTTT. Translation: CSVWRAAGEKLFF.

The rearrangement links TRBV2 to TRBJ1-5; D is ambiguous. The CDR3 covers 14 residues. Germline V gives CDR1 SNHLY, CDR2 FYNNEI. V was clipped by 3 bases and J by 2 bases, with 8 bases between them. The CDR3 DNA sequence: TGTGCCAGCAGTGAGCGGGCCGGCAATCAGCCCCAGCATTTT. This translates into CASSERAGNQPQHF.

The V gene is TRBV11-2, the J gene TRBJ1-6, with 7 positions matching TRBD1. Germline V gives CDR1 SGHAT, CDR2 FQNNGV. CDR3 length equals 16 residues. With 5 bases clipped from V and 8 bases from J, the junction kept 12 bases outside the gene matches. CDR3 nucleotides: TGTGCCAGCAGCACCTGGGGACAGAAAGGGCATTCACCCCTCCACTTT. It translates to CASSTWGQKGHSPLHF.

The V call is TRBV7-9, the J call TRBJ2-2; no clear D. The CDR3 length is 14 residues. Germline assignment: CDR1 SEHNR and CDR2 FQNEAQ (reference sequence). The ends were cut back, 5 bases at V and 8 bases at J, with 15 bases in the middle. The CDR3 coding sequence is TGTGCCAGCAGCATCCTAGTGCCGGCGGGGGAGCTGTTTTTT. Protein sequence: CASSILVPAGELFF. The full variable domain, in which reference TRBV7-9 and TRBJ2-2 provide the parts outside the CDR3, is DTGVSQNPRHKITKRGQNVTFRCDPISEHNRLYWYRQTLGQGPEFLTYFQNEAQLEKSRLLSDRFSAERPKGSFSTLEIQRTEQGDSAMYLCASSILVPAGELFFGEGSRLTVL.

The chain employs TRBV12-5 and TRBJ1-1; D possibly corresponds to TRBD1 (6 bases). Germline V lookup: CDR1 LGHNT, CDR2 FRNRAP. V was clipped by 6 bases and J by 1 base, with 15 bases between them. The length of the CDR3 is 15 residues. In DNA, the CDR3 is TGTGCTAGTGGGGGGCCCGGCAGGGGGAACACTGAAGCTTTCTTT. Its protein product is CASGGPGRGNTEAFF.

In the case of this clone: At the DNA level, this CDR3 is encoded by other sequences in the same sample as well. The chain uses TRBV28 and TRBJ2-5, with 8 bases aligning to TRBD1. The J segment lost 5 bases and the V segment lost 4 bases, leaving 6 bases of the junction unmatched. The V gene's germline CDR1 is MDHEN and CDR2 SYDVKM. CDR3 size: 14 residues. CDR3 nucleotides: TGTGCCAGCAGTTCCGGACAGGGTAGGGAGACCCAGTACTTC. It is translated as CASSSGQGRETQYF.

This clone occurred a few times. In nucleotides, the CDR3 is TGTGCCAGCAGCCAAGGAACGAGAAAGGAAGCTTTCTTT. Its translation: CASSQGTRKEAFF. The chain combines TRBV14 with TRBJ1-1; D remains ambiguous. The germline V gene has CDR1 SGHDN and CDR2 FVKESK. Trimming left V 1 base short and J 8 bases short, with 11 bases between. There are 13 residues in the CDR3.

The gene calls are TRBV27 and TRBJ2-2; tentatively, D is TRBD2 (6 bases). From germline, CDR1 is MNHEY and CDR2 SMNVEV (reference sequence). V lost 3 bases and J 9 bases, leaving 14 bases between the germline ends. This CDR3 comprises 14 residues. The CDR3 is CASSFGTPRRELFF. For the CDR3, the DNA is TGTGCCAGCAGTTTTGGGACTCCCCGCCGGGAGCTGTTTTTT.

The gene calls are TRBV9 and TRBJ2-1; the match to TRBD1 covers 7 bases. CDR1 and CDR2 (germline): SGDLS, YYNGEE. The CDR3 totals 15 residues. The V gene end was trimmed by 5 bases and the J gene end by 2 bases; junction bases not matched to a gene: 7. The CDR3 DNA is TGTGCCAGCAGTTCAGGGGGTCTCACCTACAATGAGCAGTTCTTC. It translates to CASSSGGLTYNEQFF.

CDR3 in amino acids: CASSLFTLGGQGARNEQFF. In DNA form, the CDR3 reads TGTGCCAGCAGTTTATTTACTCTGGGGGGACAGGGGGCGCGAAATGAGCAGTTCTTC. This chain uses TRBV27 with TRBJ2-1; 12 bases align to TRBD1. Germline CDR1 MNHEY, CDR2 SMNVEV (reference sequence). V dropped 1 base and J dropped 7; count of bases not matched to a gene: 14. The CDR3 spans 19 residues.

CDR3 region: CASSGRLGGTEAFF. In DNA, the CDR3 is TGTGCCAGTAGTGGCCGACTGGGAGGGACTGAAGCTTTCTTT. The chain is built from TRBV19 and TRBJ1-1; D remains unclear. The V gene's germline CDR1 is LNHDA and CDR2 SQIVND (reference sequence). The CDR3 extends over 14 amino acids. Trimming took off 5 bases at V and 5 bases at J, with 15 bases between the two ends.

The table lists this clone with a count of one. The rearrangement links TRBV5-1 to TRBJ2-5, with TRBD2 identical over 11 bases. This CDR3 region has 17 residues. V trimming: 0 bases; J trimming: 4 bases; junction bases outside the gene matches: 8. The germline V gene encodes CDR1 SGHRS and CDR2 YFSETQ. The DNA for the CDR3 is TGCGCCAGCAGCTTGGTCGGTAGCGGGAGGGTAAGAGAGACCCAGTACTTC. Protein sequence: CASSLVGSGRVRETQYF. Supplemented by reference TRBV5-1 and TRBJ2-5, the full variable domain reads KAGVTQTPRYLIKTRGQQVTLSCSPISGHRSVSWYQQTPGQGLQFLFEYFSETQRNKGNFPGRFSGRQFSNSRSEMNVSTLELGDSALYLCASSLVGSGRVRETQYFGPGTRLLVL.

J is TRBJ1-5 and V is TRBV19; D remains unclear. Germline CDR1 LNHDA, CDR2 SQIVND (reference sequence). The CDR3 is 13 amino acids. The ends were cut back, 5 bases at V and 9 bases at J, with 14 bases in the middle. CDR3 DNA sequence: TGTGCCAGTAGTTTAATTACCGGGAGGCCCCAGCATTTT. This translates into CASSLITGRPQHF.

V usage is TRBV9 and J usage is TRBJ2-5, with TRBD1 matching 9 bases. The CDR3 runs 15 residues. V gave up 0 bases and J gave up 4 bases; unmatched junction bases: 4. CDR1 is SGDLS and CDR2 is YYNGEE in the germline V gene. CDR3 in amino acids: CASSVGGQGRETQYF. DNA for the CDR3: TGTGCCAGCAGCGTAGGCGGACAGGGGAGAGAGACCCAGTACTTC.